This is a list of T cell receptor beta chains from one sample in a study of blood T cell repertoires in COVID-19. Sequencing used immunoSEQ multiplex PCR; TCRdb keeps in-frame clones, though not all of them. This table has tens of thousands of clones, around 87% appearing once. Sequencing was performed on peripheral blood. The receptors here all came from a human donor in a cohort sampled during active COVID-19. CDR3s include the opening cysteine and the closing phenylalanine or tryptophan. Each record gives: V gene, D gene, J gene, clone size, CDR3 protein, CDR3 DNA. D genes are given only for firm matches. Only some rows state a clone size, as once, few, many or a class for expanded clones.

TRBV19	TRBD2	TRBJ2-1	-	CASSIEAGGYNEQFF	TGTGCCAGTAGTATAGAAGCGGGGGGGTACAATGAGCAGTTCTTC
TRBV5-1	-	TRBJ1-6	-	CASSPGAGNSPLHF	TGCGCCAGCAGCCCTGGAGCGGGAAATTCACCCCTCCACTTT
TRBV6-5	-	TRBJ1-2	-	CASSPSGPGGYTF	TGTGCCAGCAGTCCCAGCGGACCTGGGGGCTACACCTTC
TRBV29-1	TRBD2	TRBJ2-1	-	CSVTGTSYNEQFF	TGCAGCGTGACCGGGACTAGCTACAATGAGCAGTTCTTC
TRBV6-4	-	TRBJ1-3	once	CASSEARVKLGNTIYF	TGTGCCAGCAGTGAGGCCAGGGTAAAGCTTGGAAACACCATATATTTT
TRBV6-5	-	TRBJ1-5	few	CASSRGLIQPQHF	TGTGCCAGCAGTAGGGGACTAATTCAGCCCCAGCATTTT
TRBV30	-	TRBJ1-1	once	CAWSFSYAGEAFF	TGTGCCTGGAGTTTCTCCTACGCCGGGGAAGCTTTCTTT
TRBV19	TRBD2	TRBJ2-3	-	CASSMRRRGGTDTQYF	TGTGCCAGTAGTATGCGACGGCGGGGGGGCACAGATACGCAGTATTTT
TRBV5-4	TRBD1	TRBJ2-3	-	CASTSKQGASDTQYF	TGTGCCAGCACCTCGAAGCAGGGGGCTTCAGATACGCAGTATTTT
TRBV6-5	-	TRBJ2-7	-	CASSYQTGEQYF	TGTGCCAGCAGTTACCAGACGGGGGAGCAGTACTTC
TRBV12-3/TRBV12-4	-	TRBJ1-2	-	CASRLDNYGYTF	TGTGCCAGCAGGCTAGATAACTATGGCTACACCTTC
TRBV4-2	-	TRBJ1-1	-	CASSQAGGSTEAFF	TGTGCCAGCAGCCAAGCGGGGGGCTCCACTGAAGCTTTCTTT
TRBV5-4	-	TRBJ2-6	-	CASTWDRGGASGANVLTF	TGTGCCAGCACCTGGGACCGAGGGGGGGCATCCGGGGCCAACGTCCTGACTTTC
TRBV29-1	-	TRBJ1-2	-	CSVAREGDYGYTF	TGCAGCGTTGCCAGGGAAGGGGACTATGGCTACACCTTC
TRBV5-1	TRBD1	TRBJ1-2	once	CASSLQPPGTGWYGYTF	TGCGCCAGCAGCTTGCAGCCCCCCGGGACAGGGTGGTATGGCTACACCTTC
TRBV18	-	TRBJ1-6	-	CASSLSRGSNNSPLHF	TGTGCCAGCTCACTTAGCAGGGGTTCGAATAATTCACCCCTCCACTTT
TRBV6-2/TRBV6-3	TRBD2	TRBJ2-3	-	CASSSGTSGGATSDTQYF	TGTGCCAGCAGCTCCGGGACTAGCGGGGGGGCCACCTCAGATACGCAGTATTTT
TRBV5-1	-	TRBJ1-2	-	CASSLDARNYGYTF	TGCGCCAGCAGCTTGGATGCCAGGAACTATGGCTACACCTTC
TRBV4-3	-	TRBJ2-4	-	CASSQDTFGGAKNIQYF	TGCGCCAGCAGCCAAGATACCTTCGGAGGGGCCAAAAACATTCAGTACTTC
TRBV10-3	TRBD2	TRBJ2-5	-	CAISTSGGLTQETQYF	TGTGCCATCAGCACTAGCGGGGGTTTGACCCAAGAGACCCAGTACTTC
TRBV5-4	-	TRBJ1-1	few	CASSLDRETEAFF	TGTGCCAGCAGCTTGGACAGGGAGACTGAAGCTTTCTTT
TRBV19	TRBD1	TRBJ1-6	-	CASSRTGVSSYNSPLHF	TGTGCCAGTAGTCGGACAGGGGTTAGCTCCTATAATTCACCCCTCCACTTT
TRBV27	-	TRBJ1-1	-	CASSRGSNTEAFF	TGTGCCAGCAGCCGCGGGTCAAACACTGAAGCTTTCTTT
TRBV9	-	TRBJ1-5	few	CAGSGFRNQPQHF	TGTGCCGGATCAGGGTTTAGAAATCAGCCCCAGCATTTT
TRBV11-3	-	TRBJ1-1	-	CASSSPGTEAFF	TGTGCCAGCAGCTCCCCAGGCACTGAAGCTTTCTTT
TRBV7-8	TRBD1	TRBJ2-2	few	CASSNRGSDTGELFF	TGTGCCAGCAGCAACAGGGGATCCGACACCGGGGAGCTGTTTTTT
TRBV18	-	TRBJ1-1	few	CASSPRMRENTEAFF	TGTGCCAGCTCACCTCGCATGAGGGAGAACACTGAAGCTTTCTTT
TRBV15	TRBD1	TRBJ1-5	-	CATSRDPRDSSNQPQHF	TGTGCCACCAGCAGAGATCCCCGGGACAGTTCTAATCAGCCCCAGCATTTT
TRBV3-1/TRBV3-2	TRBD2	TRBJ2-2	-	CASSLSSGGAVTGELFF	TGTGCCAGCAGCCTGTCCAGCGGGGGGGCCGTAACCGGGGAGCTGTTTTTT
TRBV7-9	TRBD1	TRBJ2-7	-	CASSSQGGQGRLQPYEQYF	TGTGCCAGCAGCTCTCAAGGGGGACAGGGAAGACTTCAACCCTACGAGCAGTACTTC
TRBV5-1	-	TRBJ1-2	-	CASGLAGGDYGYTF	TGCGCCAGCGGCCTAGCCGGGGGGGACTATGGCTACACCTTC
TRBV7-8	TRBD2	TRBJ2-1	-	CASSLDGGGPWDEQFF	TGTGCCAGCAGCTTAGACGGGGGGGGGCCTTGGGATGAGCAGTTCTTC
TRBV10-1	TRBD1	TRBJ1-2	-	CASSEYLRGLHSNYGYTF	TGCGCCAGCAGTGAGTATCTCAGGGGGCTCCATTCTAACTATGGCTACACCTTC
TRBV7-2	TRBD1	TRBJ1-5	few	CASSLTGGDQPQHF	TGTGCCAGCAGCTTGACAGGGGGCGATCAGCCCCAGCATTTT
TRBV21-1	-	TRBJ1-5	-	CASSKERGRGLSNQPQHF	TGTGCCAGCAGCAAAGAACGGGGCAGGGGGCTAAGCAATCAGCCCCAGCATTTT
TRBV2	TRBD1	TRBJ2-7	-	CASSAQGGTWNEQYF	TGTGCCAGCAGTGCACAGGGGGGAACGTGGAACGAGCAGTACTTC
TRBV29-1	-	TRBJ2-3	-	CSVATRNTDTQYF	TGCAGCGTGGCGACTAGAAACACAGATACGCAGTATTTT
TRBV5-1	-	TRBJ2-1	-	CASSPRQKRDNNEQFF	TGCGCCAGCAGCCCAAGACAAAAAAGGGACAACAATGAGCAGTTCTTC
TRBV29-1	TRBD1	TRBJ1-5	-	CSAWTGGGNQPQHF	TGCAGCGCATGGACAGGGGGCGGCAATCAGCCCCAGCATTTT
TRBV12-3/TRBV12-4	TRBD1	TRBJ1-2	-	CASSLTGLGYTF	TGTGCCAGCAGTTTGACAGGGCTAGGCTACACCTTC
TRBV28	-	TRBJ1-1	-	CASSSWASTEAFF	TGTGCCAGCAGTTCTTGGGCGAGCACAGAAGCTTTCTTT
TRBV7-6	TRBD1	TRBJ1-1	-	CASSSGTVLNTEAFF	TGTGCCAGCAGCTCGGGGACAGTGTTGAACACTGAAGCTTTCTTT
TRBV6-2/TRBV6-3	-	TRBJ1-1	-	CASSYVLNTEAFF	TGTGCCAGCAGTTACGTCTTGAACACTGAAGCTTTCTTT
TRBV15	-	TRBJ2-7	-	CATSREGRQGGEQYF	TGTGCCACCAGCAGAGAGGGGAGGCAGGGTGGAGAGCAGTACTTC
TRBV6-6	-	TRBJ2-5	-	CASTPSRLETQYF	TGTGCCAGCACCCCTAGCCGTCTGGAGACCCAGTACTTC
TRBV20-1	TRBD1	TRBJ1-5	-	CSASRQGAVGNQPQHF	TGCAGTGCTAGTAGACAGGGGGCGGTTGGCAATCAGCCCCAGCATTTT
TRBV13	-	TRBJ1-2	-	CASSSNRVWGDYGYTF	TGTGCCAGCAGCTCTAACAGGGTTTGGGGTGACTATGGCTACACCTTC
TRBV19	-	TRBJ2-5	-	CASSIQQVGPRETQYF	TGTGCCAGTAGTATACAACAGGTTGGTCCTAGAGAGACCCAGTACTTC
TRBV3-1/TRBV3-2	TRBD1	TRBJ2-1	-	CASSQGQSSYNEQFF	TGTGCCAGCAGCCAGGGACAGAGCTCCTACAATGAGCAGTTCTTC
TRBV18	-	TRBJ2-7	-	CASSPSEREQYF	TGTGCCAGCTCACCAAGCGAACGCGAGCAGTACTTC